This TCR beta chain was recovered during a study of T cells in Graves' hyperthyroidism and ophthalmopathy. Germline assignment: CDR1 SEHNR and CDR2 FQNEAQ (reference sequence). This CDR3 has 15 amino acids. Trimming took off 5 bases at V and 5 bases at J, with 18 bases between the two ends. TCR beta CDR3 region amplification was performed from RNA transcripts. The HTBI set primed first-round TCR CDR3 RT-PCR. TCRdb ran MiXCR on the multiplex PCR reads and lists one entry per CDR3 protein. Of hundreds of thousands of distinct CDR3 sequences detected, 30% to 40% appear once; the ten largest clones hold 31%. Graves' hyperthyroidism showing no ophthalmopathy progression within 18 months was considered stable. Hyperthyroidism was newly diagnosed in patients aged 18 to 65 (duration under 2 months). Diagnoses were established using clinical symptoms, serum thyroxine and TRAb, thyroid ultrasound and orbital computed tomography.

The study's findings and limits: Researchers found most expanded thyroid clonotypes above 0.001 in blood as well.

As concerns this clonotype: Antigen: not known.

Sequenced input: blood. This TCR derives from a woman between 40 and 55 years old with Graves' hyperthyroidism. This rearrangement joins TRBV7-9 to TRBJ1-2, with D perhaps TRBD1 (6 bases). CDR3: CASSDAGEGVYGYTF. The CDR3 DNA is TGTGCCAGCAGCGACGCGGGGGAGGGGGTGTATGGCTACACCTTC.